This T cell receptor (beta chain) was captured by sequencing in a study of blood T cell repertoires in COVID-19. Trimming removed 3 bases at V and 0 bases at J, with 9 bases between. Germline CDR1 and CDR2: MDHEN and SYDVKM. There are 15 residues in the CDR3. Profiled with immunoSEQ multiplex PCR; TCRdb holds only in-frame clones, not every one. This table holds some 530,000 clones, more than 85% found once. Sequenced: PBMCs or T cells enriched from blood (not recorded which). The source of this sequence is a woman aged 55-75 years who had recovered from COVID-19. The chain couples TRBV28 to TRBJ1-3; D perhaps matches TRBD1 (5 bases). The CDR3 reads CASSLGGASGNTIYF. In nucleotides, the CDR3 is TGTGCCAGCAGTTTGGGAGGGGCCTCTGGAAACACCATATATTTT.